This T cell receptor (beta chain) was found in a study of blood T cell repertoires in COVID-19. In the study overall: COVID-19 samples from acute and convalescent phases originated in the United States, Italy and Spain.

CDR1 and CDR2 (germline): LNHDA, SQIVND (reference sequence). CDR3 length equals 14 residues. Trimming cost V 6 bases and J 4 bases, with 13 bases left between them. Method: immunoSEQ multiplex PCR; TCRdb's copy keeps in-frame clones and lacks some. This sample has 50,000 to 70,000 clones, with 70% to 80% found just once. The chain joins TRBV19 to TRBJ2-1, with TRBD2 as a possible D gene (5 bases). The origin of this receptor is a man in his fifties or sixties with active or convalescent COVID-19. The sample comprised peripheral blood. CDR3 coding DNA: TGTGCCAGTAGCAGGACTCCGACTTACAATGAGCAGTTCTTC. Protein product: CASSRTPTYNEQFF.